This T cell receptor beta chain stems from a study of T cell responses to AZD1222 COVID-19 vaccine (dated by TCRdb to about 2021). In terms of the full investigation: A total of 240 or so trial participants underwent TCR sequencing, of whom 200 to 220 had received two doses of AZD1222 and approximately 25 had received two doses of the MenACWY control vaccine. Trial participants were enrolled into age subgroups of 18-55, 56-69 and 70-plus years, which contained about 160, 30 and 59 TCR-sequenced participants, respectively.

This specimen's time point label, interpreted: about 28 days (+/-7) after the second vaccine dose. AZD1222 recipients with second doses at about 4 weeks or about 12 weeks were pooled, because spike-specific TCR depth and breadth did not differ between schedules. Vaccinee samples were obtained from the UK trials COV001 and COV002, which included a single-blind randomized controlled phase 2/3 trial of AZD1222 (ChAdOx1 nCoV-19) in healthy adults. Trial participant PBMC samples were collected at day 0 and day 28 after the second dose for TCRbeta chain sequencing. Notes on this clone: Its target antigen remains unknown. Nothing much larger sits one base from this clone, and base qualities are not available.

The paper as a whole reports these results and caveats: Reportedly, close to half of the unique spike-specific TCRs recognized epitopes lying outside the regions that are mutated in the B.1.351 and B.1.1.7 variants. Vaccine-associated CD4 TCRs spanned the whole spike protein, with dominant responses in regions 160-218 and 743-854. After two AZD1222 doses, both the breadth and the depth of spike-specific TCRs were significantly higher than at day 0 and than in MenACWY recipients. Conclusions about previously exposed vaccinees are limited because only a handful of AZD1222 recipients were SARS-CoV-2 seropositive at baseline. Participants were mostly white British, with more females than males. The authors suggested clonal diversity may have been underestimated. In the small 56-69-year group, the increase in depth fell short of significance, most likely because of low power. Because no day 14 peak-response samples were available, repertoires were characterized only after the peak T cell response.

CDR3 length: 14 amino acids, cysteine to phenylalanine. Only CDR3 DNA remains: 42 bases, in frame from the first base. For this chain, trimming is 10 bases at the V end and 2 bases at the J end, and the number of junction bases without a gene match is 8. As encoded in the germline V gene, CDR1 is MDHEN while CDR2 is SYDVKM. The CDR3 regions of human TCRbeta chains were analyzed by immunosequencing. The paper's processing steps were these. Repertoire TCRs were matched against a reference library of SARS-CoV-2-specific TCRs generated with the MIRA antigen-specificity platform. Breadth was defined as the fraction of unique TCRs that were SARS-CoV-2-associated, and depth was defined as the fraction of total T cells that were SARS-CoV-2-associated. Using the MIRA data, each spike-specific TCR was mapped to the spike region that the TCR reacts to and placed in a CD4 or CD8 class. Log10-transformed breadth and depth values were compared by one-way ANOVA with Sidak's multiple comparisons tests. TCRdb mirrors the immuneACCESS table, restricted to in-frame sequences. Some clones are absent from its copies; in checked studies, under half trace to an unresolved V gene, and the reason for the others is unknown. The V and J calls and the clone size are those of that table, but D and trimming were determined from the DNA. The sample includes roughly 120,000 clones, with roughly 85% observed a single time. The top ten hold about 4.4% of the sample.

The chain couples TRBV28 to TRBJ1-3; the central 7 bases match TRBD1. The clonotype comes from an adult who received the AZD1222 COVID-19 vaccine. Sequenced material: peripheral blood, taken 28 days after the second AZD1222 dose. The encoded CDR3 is CATLTDRTGNTIYF. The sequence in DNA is TGTGCCACTCTTACGGACAGGACTGGAAACACCATATATTTT.